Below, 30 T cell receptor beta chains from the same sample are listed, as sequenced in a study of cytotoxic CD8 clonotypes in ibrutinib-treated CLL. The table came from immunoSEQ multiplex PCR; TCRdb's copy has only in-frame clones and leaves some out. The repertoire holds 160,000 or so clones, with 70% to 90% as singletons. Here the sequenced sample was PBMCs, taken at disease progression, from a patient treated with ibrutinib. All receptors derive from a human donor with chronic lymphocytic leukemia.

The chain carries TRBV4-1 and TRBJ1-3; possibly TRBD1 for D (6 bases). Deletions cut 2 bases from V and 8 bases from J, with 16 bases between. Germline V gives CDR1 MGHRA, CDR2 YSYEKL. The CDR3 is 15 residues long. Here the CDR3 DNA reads TGCGCCAGCAGCCAAACAAGGGGGATAGGAGACACCATATATTTT. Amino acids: CASSQTRGIGDTIYF.

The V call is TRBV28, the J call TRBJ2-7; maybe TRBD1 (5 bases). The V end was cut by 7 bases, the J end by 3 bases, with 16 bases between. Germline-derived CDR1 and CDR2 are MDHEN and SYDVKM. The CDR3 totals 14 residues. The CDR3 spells CASTSPGWGYEQYF. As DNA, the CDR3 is TGTGCCAGCACTAGTCCAGGGTGGGGCTACGAGCAGTACTTC.

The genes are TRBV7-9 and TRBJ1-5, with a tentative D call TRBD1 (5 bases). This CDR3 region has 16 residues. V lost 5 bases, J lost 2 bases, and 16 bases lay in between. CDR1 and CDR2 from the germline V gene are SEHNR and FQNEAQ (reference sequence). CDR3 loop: CASSGRGDVRNQPQHF. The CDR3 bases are TGTGCCAGCAGCGGACGAGGGGATGTGCGCAATCAGCCCCAGCATTTT.

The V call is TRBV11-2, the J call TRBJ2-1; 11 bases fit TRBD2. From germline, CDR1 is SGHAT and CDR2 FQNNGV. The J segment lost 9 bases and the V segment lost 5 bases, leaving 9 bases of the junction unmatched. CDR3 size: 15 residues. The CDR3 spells CASSTIAGGMGEQFF. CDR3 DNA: TGTGCCAGCAGCACCATAGCGGGAGGGATGGGTGAGCAGTTCTTC.

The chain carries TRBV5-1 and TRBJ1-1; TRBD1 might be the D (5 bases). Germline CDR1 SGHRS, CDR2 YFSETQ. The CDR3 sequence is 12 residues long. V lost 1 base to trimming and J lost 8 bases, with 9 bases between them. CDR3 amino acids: CASSLQGGEAFF. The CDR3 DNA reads TGCGCCAGCAGCTTGCAGGGCGGGGAAGCTTTCTTT. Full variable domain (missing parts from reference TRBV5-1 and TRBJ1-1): KAGVTQTPRYLIKTRGQQVTLSCSPISGHRSVSWYQQTPGQGLQFLFEYFSETQRNKGNFPGRFSGRQFSNSRSEMNVSTLELGDSALYLCASSLQGGEAFFGQGTRLTVV.

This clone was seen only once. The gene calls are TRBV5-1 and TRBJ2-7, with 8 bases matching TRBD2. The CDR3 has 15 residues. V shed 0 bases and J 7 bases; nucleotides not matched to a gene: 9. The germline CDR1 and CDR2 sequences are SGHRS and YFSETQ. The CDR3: CASSLGASGLGEQYF. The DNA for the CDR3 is TGCGCCAGCAGCTTGGGGGCTAGCGGGCTGGGAGAGCAGTACTTC.

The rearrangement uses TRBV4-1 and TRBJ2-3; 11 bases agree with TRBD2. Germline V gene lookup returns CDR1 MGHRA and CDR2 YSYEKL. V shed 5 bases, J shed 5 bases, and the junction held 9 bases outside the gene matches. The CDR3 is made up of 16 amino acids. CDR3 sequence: CASSSLTSGIRDTQYF. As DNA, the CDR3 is TGCGCCAGCAGCTCGCTGACTAGCGGGATAAGAGATACGCAGTATTTT.

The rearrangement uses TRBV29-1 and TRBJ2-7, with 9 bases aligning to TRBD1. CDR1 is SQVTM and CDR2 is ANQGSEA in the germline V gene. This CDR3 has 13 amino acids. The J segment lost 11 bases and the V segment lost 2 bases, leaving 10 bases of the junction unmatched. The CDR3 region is CSVESGQGLIEYF. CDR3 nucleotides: TGCAGCGTTGAATCGGGACAGGGTCTAATAGAGTACTTC.

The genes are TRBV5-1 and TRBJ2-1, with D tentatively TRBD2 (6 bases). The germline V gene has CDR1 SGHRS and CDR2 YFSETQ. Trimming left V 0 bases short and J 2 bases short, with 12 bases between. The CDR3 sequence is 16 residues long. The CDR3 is CASSLVGGVTYNEQFF. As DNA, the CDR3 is TGCGCCAGCAGCTTGGTCGGAGGGGTCACCTACAATGAGCAGTTCTTC.

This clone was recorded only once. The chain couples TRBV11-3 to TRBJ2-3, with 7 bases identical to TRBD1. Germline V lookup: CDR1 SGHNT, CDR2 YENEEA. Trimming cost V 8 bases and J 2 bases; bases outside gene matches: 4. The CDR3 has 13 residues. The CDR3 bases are TGTGCCAGCCGGGACAGTCACACAGATACGCAGTATTTT. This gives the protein CASRDSHTDTQYF.

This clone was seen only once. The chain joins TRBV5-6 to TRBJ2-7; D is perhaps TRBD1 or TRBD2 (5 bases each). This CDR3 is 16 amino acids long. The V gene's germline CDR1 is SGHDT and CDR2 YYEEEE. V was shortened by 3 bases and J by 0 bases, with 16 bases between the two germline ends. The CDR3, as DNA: TGTGCCAGCAGCTATCCACGTGGGGGTTTCTCCTACGAGCAGTACTTC. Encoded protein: CASSYPRGGFSYEQYF.

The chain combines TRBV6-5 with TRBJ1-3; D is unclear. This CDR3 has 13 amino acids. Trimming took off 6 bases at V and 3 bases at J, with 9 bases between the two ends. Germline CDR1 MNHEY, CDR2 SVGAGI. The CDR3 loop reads CASSQSGGNTIYF. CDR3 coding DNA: TGTGCCAGCAGCCAAAGCGGTGGAAACACCATATATTTT.

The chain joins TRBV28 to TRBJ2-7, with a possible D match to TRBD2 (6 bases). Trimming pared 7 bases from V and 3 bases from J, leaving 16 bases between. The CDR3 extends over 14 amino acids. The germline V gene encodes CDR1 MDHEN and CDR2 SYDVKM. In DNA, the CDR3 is TGTGCCAGCATTAGTTCTACGGGAGTCTACGAGCAGTACTTC. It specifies CASISSTGVYEQYF.

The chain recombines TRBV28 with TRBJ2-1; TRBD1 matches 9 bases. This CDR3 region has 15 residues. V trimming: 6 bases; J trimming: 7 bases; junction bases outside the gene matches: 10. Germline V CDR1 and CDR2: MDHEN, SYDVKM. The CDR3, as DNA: TGTGCCAGCAGCATTATCGGGGACAGGGTAAATGAGCAGTTCTTC. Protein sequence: CASSIIGDRVNEQFF.

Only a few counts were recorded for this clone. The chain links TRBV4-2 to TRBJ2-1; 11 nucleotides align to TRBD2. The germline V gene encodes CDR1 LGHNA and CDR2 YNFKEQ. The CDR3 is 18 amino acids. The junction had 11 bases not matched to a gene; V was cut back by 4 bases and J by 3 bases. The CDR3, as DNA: TGTGCCAGCAGCCGAGAAAGTAGCGGGAGGGTAATCTACAATGAGCAGTTCTTC. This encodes CASSRESSGRVIYNEQFF.

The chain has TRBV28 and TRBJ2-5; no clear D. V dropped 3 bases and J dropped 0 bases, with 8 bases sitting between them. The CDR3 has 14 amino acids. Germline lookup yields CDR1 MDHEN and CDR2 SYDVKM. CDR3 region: CASSFRRNQETQYF. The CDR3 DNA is TGTGCCAGCAGTTTTAGGAGAAACCAAGAGACCCAGTACTTC.

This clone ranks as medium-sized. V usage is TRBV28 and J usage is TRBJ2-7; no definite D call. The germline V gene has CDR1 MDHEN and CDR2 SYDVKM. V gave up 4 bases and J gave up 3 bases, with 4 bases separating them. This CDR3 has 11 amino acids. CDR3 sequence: CASSSYYEQYF. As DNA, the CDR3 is TGTGCCAGCAGTTCATACTACGAGCAGTACTTC.

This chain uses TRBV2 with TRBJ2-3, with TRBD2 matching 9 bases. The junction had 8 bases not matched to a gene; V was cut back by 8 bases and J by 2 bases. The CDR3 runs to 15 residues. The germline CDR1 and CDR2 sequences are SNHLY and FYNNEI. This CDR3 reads CASSWAGGNTDTQYF. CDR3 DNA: TGTGCCAGCTCGTGGGCGGGAGGGAACACAGATACGCAGTATTTT. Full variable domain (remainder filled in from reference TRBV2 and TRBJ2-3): EPEVTQTPSHQVTQMGQEVILRCVPISNHLYFYWYRQILGQKVEFLVSFYNNEISEKSEIFDDQFSVERPDGSNFTLKIRSTKLEDSAMYFCASSWAGGNTDTQYFGPGTRLTVL.

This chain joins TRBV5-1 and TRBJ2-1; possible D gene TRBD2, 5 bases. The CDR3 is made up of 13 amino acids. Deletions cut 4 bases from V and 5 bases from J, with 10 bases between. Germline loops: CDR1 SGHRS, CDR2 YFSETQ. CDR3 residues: CASSIGLNNEQFF. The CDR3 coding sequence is TGCGCCAGCAGCATTGGACTGAACAATGAGCAGTTCTTC.

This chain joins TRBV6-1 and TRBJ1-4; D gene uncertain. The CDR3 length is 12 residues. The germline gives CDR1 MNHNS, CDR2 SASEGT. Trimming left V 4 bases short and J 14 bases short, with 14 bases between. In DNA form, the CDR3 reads TGTGCCAGCAGTGCATTTTTATATTTCCTGTTTTTT. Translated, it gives CASSAFLYFLFF.

The CDR3 DNA reads as TGTGCCAGCAGCTTGGGCCAGAGAAATGAAAAACTGTTTTTT. Protein sequence: CASSLGQRNEKLFF. The chain carries TRBV11-2 and TRBJ1-4; no definite D call. The germline V gene has CDR1 SGHAT and CDR2 FQNNGV. The V end lost 3 bases, the J end lost 5 bases, and 10 bases lay between the germline ends. The CDR3 spans 14 residues.

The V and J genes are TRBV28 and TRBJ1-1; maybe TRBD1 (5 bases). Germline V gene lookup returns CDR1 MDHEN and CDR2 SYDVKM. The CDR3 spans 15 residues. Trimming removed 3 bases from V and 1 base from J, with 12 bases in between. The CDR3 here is CASSFFDTGNTEAFF. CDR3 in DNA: TGTGCCAGCAGTTTTTTCGATACAGGGAACACTGAAGCTTTCTTT.

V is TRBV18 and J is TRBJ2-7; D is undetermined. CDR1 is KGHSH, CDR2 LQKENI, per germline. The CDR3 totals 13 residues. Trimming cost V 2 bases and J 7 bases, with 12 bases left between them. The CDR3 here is CASSPMSTSEQYF. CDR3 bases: TGTGCCAGCTCACCAATGTCGACGAGTGAGCAGTACTTC.

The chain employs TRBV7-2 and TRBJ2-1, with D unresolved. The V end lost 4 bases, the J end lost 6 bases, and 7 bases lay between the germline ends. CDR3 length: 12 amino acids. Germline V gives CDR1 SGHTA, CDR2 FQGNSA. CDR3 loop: CASSSPPNEQFF. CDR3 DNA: TGTGCCAGCAGCTCGCCCCCCAATGAGCAGTTCTTC.

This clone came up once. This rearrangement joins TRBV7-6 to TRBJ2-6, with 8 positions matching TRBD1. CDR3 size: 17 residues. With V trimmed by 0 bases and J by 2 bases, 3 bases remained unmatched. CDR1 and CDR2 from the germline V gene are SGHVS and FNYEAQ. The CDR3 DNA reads TGTGCCAGCAGCTTAGCGAGGACAGGGACTGGGGCCAACGTCCTGACTTTC. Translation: CASSLARTGTGANVLTF.

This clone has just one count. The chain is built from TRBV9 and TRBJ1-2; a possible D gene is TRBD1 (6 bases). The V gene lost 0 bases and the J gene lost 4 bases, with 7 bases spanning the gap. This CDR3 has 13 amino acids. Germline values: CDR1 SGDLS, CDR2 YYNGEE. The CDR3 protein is CASSVEGVYGYTF. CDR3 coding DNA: TGTGCCAGCAGCGTAGAGGGGGTCTATGGCTACACCTTC. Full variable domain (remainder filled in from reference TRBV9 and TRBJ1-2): DSGVTQTPKHLITATGQRVTLRCSPRSGDLSVYWYQQSLDQGLQFLIQYYNGEERAKGNILERFSAQQFPDLHSELNLSSLELGDSALYFCASSVEGVYGYTFGSGTRLTVV.

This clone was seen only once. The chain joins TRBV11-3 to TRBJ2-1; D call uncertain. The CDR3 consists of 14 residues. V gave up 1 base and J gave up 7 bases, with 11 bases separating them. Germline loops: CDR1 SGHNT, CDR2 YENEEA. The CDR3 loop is CASSLAAFPNEQFF. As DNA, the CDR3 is TGTGCCAGCAGCTTAGCAGCTTTCCCTAATGAGCAGTTCTTC.

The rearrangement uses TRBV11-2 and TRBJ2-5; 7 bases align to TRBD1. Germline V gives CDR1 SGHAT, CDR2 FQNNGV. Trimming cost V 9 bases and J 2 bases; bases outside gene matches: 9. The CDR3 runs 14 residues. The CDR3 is CASRPSTGQETQYF. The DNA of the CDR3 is TGTGCCAGTCGACCTTCGACAGGGCAAGAGACCCAGTACTTC.

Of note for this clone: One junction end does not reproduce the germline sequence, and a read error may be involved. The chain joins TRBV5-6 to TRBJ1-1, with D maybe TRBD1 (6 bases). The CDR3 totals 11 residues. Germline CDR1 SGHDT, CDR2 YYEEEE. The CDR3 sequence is CASSLVGAEMF. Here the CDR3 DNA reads TGTGCCAGCAGCTTGGTGGGGGCCGAGATGTTT.

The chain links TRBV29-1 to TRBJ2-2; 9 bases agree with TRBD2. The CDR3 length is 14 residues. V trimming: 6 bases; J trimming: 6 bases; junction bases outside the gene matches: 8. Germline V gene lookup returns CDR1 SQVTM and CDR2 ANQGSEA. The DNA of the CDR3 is TGCAGCGTCTCACCAGCGGGAGGAGCCGGGGAGCTGTTTTTT. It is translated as CSVSPAGGAGELFF.